The clone carrying this TCR beta chain was recorded at least ten times. Its antigen remains unidentified. In TCRdb, the 5' RACE reads were re-called with MiXCR into one record per CDR3 protein. The data show a few hundred thousand distinct CDR3 sequences, around 3.9% seen once. This record belongs to a study of T cells after yellow fever vaccination. This CDR3 has 14 residues. J gave up 0 bases and V 3 bases, and 2 bases lay outside the gene matches. Germline CDR1 is SGHRS and CDR2 is YFSETQ. Study-wide results and caveats: Researchers cautioned that FACS-sorted repertoires could harbor abundant clonotypes contaminating from the bulk population.

Specimen: PBMCs, collected 5 days after the yellow fever booster vaccination. The rearrangement uses TRBV5-1 and TRBJ1-1; 7 bases map to TRBD1. This clonotype was obtained from a man younger than 35 who received the YFV17D yellow fever vaccine. In DNA form, the CDR3 reads TGCGCCAGCAGCTCGGGACAGATGAACACTGAAGCTTTCTTT. Its translation: CASSSGQMNTEAFF.